This T cell receptor beta chain is from a study of blood T cell repertoires in COVID-19. TCRdb's copy holds only in-frame clones and misses some; the assay was immunoSEQ multiplex PCR. Among 150,000 or so clones listed, roughly 89% were seen once. This CDR3 is 15 amino acids long. Trimming took 5 bases from V and 7 from J; bases not matched to a gene: 6. CDR1 and CDR2 from the germline V gene are SGHKS and YYEKEE (reference sequence). Sample: peripheral blood. The V call is TRBV5-5, the J call TRBJ1-6, with 10 bases that match TRBD1. This receptor was identified in a human donor in a cohort sampled during active COVID-19. The CDR3 loop is CASRSGTGVNSPLHF. CDR3 in DNA: TGTGCCAGCAGGTCGGGGACAGGGGTCAATTCACCCCTCCACTTT.